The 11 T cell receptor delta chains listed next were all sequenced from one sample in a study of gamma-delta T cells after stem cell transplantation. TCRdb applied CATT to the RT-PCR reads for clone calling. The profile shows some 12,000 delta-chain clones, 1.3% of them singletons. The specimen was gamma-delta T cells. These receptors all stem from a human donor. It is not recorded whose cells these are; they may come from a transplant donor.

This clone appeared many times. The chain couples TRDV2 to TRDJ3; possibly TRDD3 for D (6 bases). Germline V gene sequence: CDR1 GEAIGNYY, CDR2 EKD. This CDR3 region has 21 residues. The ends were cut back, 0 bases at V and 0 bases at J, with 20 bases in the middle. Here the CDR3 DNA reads TGTGCCTGTGACACCGTAGTGGATGGGGGGTTGAGCTCCTGGGACACCCGACAGATGTTTTTC. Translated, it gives CACDTVVDGGLSSWDTRQMFF.

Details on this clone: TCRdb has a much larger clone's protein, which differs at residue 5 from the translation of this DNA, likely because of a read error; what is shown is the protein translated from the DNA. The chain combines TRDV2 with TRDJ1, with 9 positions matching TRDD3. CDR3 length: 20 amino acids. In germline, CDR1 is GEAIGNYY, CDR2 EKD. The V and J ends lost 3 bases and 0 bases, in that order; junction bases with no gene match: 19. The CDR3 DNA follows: TGTGCCTGTGACGCCGTTTCACTGGGGGAGAGCAACCTTTACACCGATAAACTCATCTTT. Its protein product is CACDAVSLGESNLYTDKLIF.

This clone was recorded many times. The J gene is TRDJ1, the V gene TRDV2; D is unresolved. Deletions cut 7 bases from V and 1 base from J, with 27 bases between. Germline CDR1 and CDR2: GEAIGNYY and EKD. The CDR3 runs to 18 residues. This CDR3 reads CACDLLRPSGRGTDKLIF. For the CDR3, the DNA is TGTGCCTGCGACCTATTACGGCCCTCGGGAAGAGGCACCGATAAACTCATCTTT.

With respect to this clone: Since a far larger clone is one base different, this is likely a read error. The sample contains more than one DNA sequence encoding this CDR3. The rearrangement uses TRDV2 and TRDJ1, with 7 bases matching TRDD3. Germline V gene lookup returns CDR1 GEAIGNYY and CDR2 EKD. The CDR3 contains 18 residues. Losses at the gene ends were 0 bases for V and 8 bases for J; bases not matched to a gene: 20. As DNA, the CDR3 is TGTGCCTGTGACACCGTTTTCTCCGATCCTGGGGATAAAAGCAAACTCATCTTT. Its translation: CACDTVFSDPGDKSKLIF.

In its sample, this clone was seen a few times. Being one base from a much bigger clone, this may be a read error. The CDR3 here is CACDTVYRSTDKPIF. CDR3 sequence (DNA): TGTGCCTGTGACACCGTCTATCGCTCCACCGATAAACCCATCTTT. The V gene is TRDV2, the J gene TRDJ1, with D hard to call. This CDR3 is built from 15 residues. The germline CDR1 and CDR2 sequences are GEAIGNYY and EKD.

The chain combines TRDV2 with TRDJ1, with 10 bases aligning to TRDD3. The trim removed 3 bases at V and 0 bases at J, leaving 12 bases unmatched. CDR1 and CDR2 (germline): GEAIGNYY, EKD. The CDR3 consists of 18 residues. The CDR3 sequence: CACDPVTGGSLYTDKLIF. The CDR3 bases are TGTGCCTGTGACCCCGTTACTGGGGGATCTTTGTACACCGATAAACTCATCTTT.

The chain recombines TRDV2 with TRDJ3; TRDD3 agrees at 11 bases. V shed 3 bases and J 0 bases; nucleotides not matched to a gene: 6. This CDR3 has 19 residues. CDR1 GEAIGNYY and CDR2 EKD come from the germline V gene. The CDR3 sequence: CACDPVLGDSSWDTRQMFF. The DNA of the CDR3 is TGTGCCTGTGACCCAGTACTGGGGGATAGCTCCTGGGACACCCGACAGATGTTTTTC.

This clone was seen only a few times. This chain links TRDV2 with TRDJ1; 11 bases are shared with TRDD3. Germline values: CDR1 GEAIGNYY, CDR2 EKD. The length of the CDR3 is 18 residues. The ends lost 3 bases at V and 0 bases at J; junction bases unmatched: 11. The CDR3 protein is CACDAVGDTPLNTDKLIF. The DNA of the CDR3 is TGTGCCTGTGACGCCGTGGGGGATACGCCCTTGAACACCGATAAACTCATCTTT.

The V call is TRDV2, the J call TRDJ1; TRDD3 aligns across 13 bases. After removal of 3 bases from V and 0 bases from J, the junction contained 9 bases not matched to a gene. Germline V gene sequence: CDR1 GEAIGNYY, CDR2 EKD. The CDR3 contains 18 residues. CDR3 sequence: CACDGLGDTLSYTDKLIF. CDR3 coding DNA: TGTGCCTGTGACGGACTGGGGGATACGCTCTCATACACCGATAAACTCATCTTT.

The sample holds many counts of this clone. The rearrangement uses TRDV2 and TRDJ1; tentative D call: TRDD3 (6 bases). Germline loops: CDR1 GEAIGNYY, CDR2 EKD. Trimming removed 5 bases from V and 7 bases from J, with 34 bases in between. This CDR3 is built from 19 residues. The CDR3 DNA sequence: TGTGCCTGTGTCCCCTTAGGGGATGTGGACCACCATACCGGGAGTAAACTCATCTTT. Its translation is CACVPLGDVDHHTGSKLIF.

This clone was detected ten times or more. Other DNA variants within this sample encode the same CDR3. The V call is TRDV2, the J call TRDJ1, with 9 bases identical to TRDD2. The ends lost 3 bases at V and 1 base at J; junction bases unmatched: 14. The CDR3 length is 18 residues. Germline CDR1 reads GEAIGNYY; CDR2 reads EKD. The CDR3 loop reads CACDPLPTRRSSTDKLIF. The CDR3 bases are TGTGCCTGTGACCCCCTTCCTACGCGTAGGTCCTCCACCGATAAACTCATCTTT.